This T cell receptor (beta chain) was identified in a study of T cells of healthy individuals. TCRdb fed the 5' RACE reads into MiXCR, producing one record per CDR3 protein. Here the sample spans over 95,000 distinct CDR3 sequences, approximately 18% being singletons. The germline gives CDR1 SGHRS, CDR2 YFSETQ. With 0 bases clipped from V and 3 bases from J, the junction kept 12 bases outside the gene matches. The CDR3 is 17 residues long. This clonotype has just a few counts. This receptor was identified in a human donor in good health. The rearrangement links TRBV5-1 to TRBJ2-7; 7 bases are shared with TRBD2. The CDR3: CASSLVGAGAGGYEQYF. CDR3 DNA sequence: TGCGCCAGCAGCTTGGTAGGGGCGGGAGCGGGCGGCTACGAGCAGTACTTC. Based on the CDR3 plus reference TRBV5-1 and TRBJ2-7, the full variable domain is KAGVTQTPRYLIKTRGQQVTLSCSPISGHRSVSWYQQTPGQGLQFLFEYFSETQRNKGNFPGRFSGRQFSNSRSEMNVSTLELGDSALYLCASSLVGAGAGGYEQYFGPGTRLTVT.